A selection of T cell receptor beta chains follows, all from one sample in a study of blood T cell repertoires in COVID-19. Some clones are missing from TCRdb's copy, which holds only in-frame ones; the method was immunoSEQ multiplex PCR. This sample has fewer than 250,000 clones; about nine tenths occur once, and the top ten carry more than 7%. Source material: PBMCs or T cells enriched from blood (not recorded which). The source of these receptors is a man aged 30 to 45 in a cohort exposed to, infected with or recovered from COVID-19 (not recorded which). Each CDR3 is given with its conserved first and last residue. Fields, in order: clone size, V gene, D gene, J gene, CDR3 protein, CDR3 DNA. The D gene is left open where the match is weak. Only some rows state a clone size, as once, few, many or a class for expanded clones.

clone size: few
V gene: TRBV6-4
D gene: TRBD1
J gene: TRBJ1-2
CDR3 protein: CASRPGQGFGYTF
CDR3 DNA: TGTGCCAGCAGACCGGGACAGGGGTTTGGCTACACCTTC

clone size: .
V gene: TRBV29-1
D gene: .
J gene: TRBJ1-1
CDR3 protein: CSVARGNTEAFF
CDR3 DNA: TGCAGCGTTGCCAGGGGTAACACTGAAGCTTTCTTT

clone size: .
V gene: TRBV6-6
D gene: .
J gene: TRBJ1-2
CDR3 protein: CASSYLSTGNYGYTF
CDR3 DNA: TGTGCCAGCAGTTACTTATCGACGGGGAACTATGGCTACACCTTC

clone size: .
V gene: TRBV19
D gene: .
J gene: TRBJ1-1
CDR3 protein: CASRTGSRIEAFF
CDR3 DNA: TGTGCCAGTAGAACAGGTTCAAGGATTGAAGCTTTCTTT

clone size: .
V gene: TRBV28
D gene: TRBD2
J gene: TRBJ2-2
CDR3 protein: CASRYSPTSGRTGELFF
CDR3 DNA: TGTGCCAGCAGGTACTCACCTACTAGCGGGAGGACCGGGGAGCTGTTTTTT

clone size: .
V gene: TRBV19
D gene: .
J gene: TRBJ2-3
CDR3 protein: CASRTGFTDTQYF
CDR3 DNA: TGTGCCAGTAGGACCGGGTTCACAGATACGCAGTATTTT

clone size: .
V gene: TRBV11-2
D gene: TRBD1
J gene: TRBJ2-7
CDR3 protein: CASSLWAGGSYEQYF
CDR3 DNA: TGTGCCAGCAGCTTATGGGCAGGGGGCTCCTACGAGCAGTACTTC

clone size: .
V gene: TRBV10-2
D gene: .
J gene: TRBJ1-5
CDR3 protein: CASSDHNQPQHF
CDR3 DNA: TGCGCCAGCAGTGACCATAATCAGCCCCAGCATTTT

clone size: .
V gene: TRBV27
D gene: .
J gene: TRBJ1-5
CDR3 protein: CASSSRQGNQPQHF
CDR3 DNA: TGTGCCAGCAGTTCACGTCAGGGCAATCAGCCCCAGCATTTT

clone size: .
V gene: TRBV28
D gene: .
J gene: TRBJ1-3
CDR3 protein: CASSPKNTIYF
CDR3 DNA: TGTGCCAGCAGCCCCAAAAACACCATATATTTT

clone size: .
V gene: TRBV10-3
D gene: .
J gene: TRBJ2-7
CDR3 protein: CAISESILGVLMYEQYF
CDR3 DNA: TGTGCCATCAGTGAGTCGATTTTAGGGGTACTGATGTACGAGCAGTACTTC

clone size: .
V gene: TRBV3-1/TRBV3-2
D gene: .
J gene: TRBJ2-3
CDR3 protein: CASSLSSDTQYF
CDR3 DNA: TGTGCCAGCAGCCTTAGCTCAGATACGCAGTATTTT

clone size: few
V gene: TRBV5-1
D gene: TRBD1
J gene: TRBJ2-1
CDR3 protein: CASSLPDRDDEQFF
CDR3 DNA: TGCGCCAGCAGCTTGCCGGACAGGGACGATGAGCAGTTCTTC

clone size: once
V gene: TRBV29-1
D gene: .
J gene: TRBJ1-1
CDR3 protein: CSVAGVQVPFTEAFF
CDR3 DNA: TGCAGCGTCGCCGGGGTCCAGGTCCCGTTCACTGAAGCTTTCTTT

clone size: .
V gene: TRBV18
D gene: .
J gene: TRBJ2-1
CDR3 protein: CASSDYRALANNEQFF
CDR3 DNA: TGTGCCAGCTCAGACTACCGGGCCTTAGCGAACAATGAGCAGTTCTTC

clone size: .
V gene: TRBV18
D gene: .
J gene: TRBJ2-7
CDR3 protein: CASSNGLHYEQYF
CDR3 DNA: TGTGCCAGCTCAAATGGACTACACTACGAGCAGTACTTC

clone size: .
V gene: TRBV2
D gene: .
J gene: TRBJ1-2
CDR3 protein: CASSDTATRGGYTF
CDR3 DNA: TGTGCCAGCAGTGACACGGCAACTCGGGGGGGCTACACCTTC